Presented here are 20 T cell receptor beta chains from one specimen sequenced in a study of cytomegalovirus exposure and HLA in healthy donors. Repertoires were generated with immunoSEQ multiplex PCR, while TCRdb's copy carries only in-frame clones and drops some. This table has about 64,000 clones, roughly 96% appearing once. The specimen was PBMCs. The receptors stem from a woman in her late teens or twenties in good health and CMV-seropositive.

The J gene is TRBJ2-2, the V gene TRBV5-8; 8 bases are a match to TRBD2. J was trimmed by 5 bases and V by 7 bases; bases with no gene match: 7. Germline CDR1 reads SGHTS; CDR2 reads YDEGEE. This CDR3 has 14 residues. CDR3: CASSSGRTTGELFF. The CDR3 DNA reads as TGTGCCAGCTCGAGCGGGAGAACTACCGGGGAGCTGTTTTTT.

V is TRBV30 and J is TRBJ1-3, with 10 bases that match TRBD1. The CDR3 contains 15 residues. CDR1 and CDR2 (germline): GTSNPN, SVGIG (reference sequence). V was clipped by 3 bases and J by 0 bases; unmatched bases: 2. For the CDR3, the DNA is TGTGCCTGGAGGAGGACAGGGGGCTCTGGAAACACCATATATTTT. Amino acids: CAWRRTGGSGNTIYF.

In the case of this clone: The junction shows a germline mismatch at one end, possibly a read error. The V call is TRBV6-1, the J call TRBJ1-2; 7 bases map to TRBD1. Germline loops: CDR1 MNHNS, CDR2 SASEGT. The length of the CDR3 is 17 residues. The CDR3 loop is CASSEATTGVAWYGYTF. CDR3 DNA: TGTGCCAGCAGCGAAGCCACAACAGGGGTGGCTTGGTATGGCTACACCTTC.

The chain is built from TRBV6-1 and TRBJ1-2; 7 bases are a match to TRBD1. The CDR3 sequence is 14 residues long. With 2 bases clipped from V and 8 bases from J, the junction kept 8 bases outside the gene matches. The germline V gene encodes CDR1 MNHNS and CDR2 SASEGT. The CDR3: CASSETGAPRGYTF. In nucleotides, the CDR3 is TGTGCCAGCAGTGAAACAGGGGCCCCTCGGGGCTACACCTTC.

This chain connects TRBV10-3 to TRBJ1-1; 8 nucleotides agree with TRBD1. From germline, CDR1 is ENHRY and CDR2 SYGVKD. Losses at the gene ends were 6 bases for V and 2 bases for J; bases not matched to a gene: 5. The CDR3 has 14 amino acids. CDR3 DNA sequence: TGTGCCATCAGGGACAGGGTGGGTAACACTGAAGCTTTCTTT. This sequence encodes CAIRDRVGNTEAFF.

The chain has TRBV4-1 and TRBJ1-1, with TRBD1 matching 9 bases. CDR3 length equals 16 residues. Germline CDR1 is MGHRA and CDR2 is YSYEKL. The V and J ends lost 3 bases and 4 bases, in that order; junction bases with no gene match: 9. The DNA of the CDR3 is TGCGCCAGCAGCCACCCCGGGACAGGGCGAGGCACTGAAGCTTTCTTT. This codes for CASSHPGTGRGTEAFF.

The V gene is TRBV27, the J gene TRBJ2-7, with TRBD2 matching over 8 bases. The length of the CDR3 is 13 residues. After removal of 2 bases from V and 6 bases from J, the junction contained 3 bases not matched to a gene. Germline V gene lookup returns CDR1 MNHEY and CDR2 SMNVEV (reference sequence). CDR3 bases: TGTGCCAGCAGTTTAAGGACTAGCCGCGAGCAGTACTTC. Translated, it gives CASSLRTSREQYF.

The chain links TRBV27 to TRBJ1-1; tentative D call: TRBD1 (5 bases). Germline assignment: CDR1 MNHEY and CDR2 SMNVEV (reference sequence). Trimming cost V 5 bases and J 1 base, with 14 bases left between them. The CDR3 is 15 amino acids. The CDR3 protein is CASSLLGGGNTEAFF. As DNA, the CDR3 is TGTGCCAGCAGTCTCCTGGGGGGAGGGAACACTGAAGCTTTCTTT.

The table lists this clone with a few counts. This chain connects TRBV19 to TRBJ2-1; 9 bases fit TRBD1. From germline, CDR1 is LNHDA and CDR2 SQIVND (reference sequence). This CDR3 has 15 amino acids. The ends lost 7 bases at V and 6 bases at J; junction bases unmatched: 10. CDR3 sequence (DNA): TGTGCCAGTACCGCCACAGGGGGCGCATTCAATGAGCAGTTCTTC. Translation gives CASTATGGAFNEQFF.

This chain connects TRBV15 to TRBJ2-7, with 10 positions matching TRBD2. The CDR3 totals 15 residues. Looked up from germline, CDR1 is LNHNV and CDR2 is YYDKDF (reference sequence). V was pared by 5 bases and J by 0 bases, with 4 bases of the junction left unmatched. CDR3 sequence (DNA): TGTGCCACCAGCGGCCTAGCGGGAGTCTCCTACGAGCAGTACTTC. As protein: CATSGLAGVSYEQYF.

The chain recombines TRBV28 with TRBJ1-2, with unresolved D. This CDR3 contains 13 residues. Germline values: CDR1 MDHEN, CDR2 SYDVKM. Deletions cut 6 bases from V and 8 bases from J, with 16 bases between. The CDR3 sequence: CASSLGSGRGYTF. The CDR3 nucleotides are TGTGCCAGCAGCCTGGGGAGCGGGCGCGGCTACACCTTC.

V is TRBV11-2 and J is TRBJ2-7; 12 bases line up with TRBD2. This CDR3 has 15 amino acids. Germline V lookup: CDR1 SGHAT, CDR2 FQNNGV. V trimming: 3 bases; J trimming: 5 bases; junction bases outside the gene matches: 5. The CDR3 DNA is TGTGCCAGCAGCTTTTCTAGCGGGAGGGGCAACGAGCAGTACTTC. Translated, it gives CASSFSSGRGNEQYF. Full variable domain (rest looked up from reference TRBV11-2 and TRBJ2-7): EAGVAQSPRYKIIEKRQSVAFWCNPISGHATLYWYQQILGQGPKLLIQFQNNGVVDDSQLPKDRFSAERLKGVDSTLKIQPAKLEDSAVYLCASSFSSGRGNEQYFGPGTRLTVT.

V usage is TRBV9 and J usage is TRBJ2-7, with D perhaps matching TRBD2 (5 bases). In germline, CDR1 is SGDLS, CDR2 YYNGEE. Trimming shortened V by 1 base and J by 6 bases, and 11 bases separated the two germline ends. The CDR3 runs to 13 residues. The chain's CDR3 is CASSVRVEGEQYF. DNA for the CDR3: TGTGCCAGCAGCGTAAGAGTAGAGGGCGAGCAGTACTTC. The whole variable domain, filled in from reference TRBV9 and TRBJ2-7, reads DSGVTQTPKHLITATGQRVTLRCSPRSGDLSVYWYQQSLDQGLQFLIQYYNGEERAKGNILERFSAQQFPDLHSELNLSSLELGDSALYFCASSVRVEGEQYFGPGTRLTVT.

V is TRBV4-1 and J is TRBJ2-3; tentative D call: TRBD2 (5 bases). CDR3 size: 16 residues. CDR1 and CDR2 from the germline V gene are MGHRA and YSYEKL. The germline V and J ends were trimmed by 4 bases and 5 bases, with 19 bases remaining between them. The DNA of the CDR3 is TGCGCCAGCAGCCCCGGCTCGTATCTCGGAGGAGATACGCAGTATTTT. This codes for CASSPGSYLGGDTQYF.

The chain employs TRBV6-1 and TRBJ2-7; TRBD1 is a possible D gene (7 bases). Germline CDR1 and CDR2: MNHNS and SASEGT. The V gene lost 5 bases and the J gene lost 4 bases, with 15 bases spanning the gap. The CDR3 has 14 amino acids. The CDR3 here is CASSNTGEAYEQYF. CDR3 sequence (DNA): TGTGCCAGCAGTAACACAGGGGAGGCATACGAGCAGTACTTC.

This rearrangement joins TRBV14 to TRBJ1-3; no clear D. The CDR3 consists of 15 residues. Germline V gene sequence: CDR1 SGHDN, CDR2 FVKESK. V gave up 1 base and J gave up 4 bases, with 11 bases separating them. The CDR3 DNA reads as TGTGCCAGCAGCCAAGTTTTGGGAGGCGGAAACACCATATATTTT. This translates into CASSQVLGGGNTIYF.

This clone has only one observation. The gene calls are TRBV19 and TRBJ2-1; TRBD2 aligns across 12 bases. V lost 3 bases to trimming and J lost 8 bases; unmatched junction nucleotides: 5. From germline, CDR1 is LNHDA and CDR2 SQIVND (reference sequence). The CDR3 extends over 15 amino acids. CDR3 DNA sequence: TGTGCCAGTAGTATGGGGCTAGCGGGGGGGTATGAGCAGTTCTTC. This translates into CASSMGLAGGYEQFF.

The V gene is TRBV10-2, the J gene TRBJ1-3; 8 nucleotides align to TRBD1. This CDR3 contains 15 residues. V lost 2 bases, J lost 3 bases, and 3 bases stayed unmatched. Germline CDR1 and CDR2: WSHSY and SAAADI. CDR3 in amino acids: CASSEKGQDGNTIYF. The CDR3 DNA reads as TGCGCCAGCAGTGAGAAGGGACAGGATGGAAACACCATATATTTT.

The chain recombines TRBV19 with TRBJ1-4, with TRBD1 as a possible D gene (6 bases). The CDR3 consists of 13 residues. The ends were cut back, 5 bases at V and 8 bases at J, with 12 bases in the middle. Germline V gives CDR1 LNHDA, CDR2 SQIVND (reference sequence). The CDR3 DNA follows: TGTGCCAGTAGTGCTTCAGGGGCCGAAAAACTGTTTTTT. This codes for CASSASGAEKLFF.

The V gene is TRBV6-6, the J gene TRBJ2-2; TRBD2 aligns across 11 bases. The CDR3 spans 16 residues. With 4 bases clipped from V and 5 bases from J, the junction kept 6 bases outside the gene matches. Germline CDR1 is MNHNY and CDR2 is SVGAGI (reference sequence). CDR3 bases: TGTGCCAGCAGTTCCGTAGCGGGGGGGCCAACCGGGGAGCTGTTTTTT. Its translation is CASSSVAGGPTGELFF.